The 2 T cell receptor beta chains in this list originate from one sample, sequenced in a study of T cell responses to AZD1222 COVID-19 vaccine. TCRdb's table, derived via immunoSEQ multiplex PCR, lists solely in-frame clones and lacks some. Of over 150,000 clones in the sample, 85% to 90% were seen once. This specimen was peripheral blood, taken on day 0 of MenACWY control vaccination. All receptors derive from an adult in good health.

The chain is built from TRBV11-2 and TRBJ1-2, with 10 bases aligning to TRBD1. The V segment lost 2 bases and the J segment 3 bases; nucleotides outside the gene matches: 3. Germline CDR1 and CDR2: SGHAT and FQNNGV. The CDR3 has 15 residues. The CDR3 is CASSLRDRGDYGYTF. The CDR3 nucleotides read TGTGCCAGCAGCTTAAGGGACAGGGGTGACTATGGCTACACCTTC.

The chain links TRBV12-5 to TRBJ1-2; 7 nucleotides agree with TRBD1. The V segment lost 1 base and the J segment 1 base; nucleotides outside the gene matches: 0. From germline, CDR1 is LGHNT and CDR2 FRNRAP. There are 14 residues in the CDR3. In DNA, the CDR3 is TGTGCTAGTGGTTTGGGACAGGGTAACTATGGCTACACCTTC. Protein: CASGLGQGNYGYTF.